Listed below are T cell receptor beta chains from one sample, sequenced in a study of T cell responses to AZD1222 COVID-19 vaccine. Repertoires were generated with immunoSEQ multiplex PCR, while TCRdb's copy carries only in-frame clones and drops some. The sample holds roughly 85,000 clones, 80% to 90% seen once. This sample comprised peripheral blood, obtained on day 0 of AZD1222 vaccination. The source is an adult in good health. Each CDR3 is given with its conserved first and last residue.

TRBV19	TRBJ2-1	CASIGGGYNEQFF
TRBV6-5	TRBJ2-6	CASRDRGAGANVLTF
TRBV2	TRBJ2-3	CASRGRYTQYF
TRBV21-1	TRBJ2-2	CASSNRTGGTGELFF
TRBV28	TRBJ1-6	CASSNNRVNSPLHF
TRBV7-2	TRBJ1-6	CASSLRTRTINSPLHF
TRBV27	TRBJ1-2	CASSPQGWWGYTF
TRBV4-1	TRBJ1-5	CASSQEGGSNQPQHF
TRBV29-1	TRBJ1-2	CSVDPGTGFGYTF
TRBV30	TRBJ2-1	CAWSVQGGGLYNEQFF
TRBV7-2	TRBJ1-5	CASSFPGNNQPQHF
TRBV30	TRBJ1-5	CAWSRGADNQPQHF
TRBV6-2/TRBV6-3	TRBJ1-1	CASSPEMNTEAFF
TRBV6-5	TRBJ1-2	CASSYSTGGSVYGYTF
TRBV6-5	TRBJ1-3	CASARQGGGNTIYF
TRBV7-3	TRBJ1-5	CASSLKGGGGQPQHF
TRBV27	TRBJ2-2	CASRTGGGPTGELFF
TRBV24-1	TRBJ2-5	CATAGTAQETQYF
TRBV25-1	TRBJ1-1	CASSYPGGNTEAFF
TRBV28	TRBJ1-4	CASSLVGEKLFF
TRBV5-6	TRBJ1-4	CASSPLVPGGKLFF
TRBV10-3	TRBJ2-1	CAIKGLHEQFF
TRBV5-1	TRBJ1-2	CASSEGVASGYTF
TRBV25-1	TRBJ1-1	CASSFGGPNTEAFF
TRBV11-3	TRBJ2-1	CASSLGGSSYNEQFF
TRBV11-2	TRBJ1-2	CASSLGQGHYGYTF
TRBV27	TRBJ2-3	CATAPSGGAPDTQYF
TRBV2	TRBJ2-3	CASSRGTGTTDTQYF
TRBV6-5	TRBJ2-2	CASRRSGGSGELFF
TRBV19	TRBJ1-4	CASSIPGTHNEKLFF
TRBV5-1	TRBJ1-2	CASSLDPAVGSYGYTF
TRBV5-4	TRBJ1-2	CASSLGGVTNYGYTF
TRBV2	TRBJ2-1	CASSVGTSGPSYNEQFF
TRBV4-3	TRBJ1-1	CASSLGPEAFF
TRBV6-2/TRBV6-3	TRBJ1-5	CASSRGDSNQPQHF
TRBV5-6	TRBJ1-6	CASSLRQGFYNSPLHF
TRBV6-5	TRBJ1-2	CASSYVPGAGSGYTF
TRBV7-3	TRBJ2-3	CASSPGDSALFTQYF
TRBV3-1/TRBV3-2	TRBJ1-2	CASATEGGYTF
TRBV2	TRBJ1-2	CASSGAWTANYGYTF
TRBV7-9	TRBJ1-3	CAAAGGYGNTIYF